This T cell receptor beta chain was captured by sequencing in a study of CDR3 diversity in severe acne. TCRdb recomputed calls from the PCR reads with MiXCR, one row per CDR3 protein. The sample holds roughly 100,000 distinct CDR3 sequences, 51% seen once. The TCR sequence derives from a male donor with acne. Material: blood.

In DNA form, the CDR3 reads TGTGCCAGCAGTTACGTCGGACCCGATAATTCACCCCTCCACTTT. Translating gives CASSYVGPDNSPLHF. J is TRBJ1-6 and V is TRBV6-6; no reliable D call. The V gene's germline CDR1 is MNHNY and CDR2 SVGAGI (reference sequence). V was shortened by 2 bases and J by 5 bases, with 10 bases between the two germline ends. The CDR3 has 15 amino acids.